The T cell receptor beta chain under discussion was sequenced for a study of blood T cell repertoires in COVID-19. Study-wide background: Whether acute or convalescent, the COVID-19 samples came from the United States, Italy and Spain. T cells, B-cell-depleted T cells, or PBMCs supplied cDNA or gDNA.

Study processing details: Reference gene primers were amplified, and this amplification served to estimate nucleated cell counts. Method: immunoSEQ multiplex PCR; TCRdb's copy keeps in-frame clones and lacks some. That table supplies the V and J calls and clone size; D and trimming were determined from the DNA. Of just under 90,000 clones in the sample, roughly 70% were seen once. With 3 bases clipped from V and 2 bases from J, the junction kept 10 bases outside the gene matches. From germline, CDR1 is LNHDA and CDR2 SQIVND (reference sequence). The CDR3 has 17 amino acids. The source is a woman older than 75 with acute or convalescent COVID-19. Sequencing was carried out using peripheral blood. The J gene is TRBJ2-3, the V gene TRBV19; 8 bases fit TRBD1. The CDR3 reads CASSMGVGQGTTDTQYF. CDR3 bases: TGTGCCAGTAGTATGGGGGTCGGACAGGGAACCACAGATACGCAGTATTTT.